The 31 T cell receptor beta chains listed next were all sequenced from one sample in a study of blood T cells in healthy people across ages (dated by TCRdb to the mid-2010s). Library creation used 5' RACE. Sequencing was carried out with an Illumina HiSeq 2500. A second PCR of about 7 to 12 cycles was performed with a sample-barcoded 5' primer and a J-beta primer mix. TCRdb redid the processing of the public reads, applying fastp at Q25 and MiXCR, and retained in-frame beta chains. Entries that share a CDR3 protein sequence are merged under the most common genes and DNA. Within this sample are approximately 1.5 million distinct CDR3 sequences, with roughly 30% of them counted one time only. Over 9% of the sample comes from the top ten. Sequencing was carried out using blood. The source is a woman aged 25 to 45 in good health.

The genes are TRBV11-2 and TRBJ2-7; no definite D call. V was trimmed by 2 bases and J by 12 bases, leaving 20 bases between them. This CDR3 is 14 amino acids long. CDR1 and CDR2 (germline): SGHAT, FQNNGV. The CDR3 reads CASSLLASQETPYF. The CDR3 nucleotides are TGTGCCAGCAGCTTATTGGCTAGTCAAGAGACCCCGTACTTC.

V is TRBV5-1 and J is TRBJ1-4; possible D gene TRBD1, 5 bases. Trimming took 7 bases from V and 0 from J, leaving 13 bases between them. The germline CDR1 and CDR2 sequences are SGHRS and YFSETQ. The CDR3 is 15 residues long. CDR3 sequence reads: CASGVGDATNEKLFF. The CDR3 bases are TGCGCCAGCGGTGTAGGGGACGCAACTAATGAAAAACTGTTTTTT. Variable domain in full (rest from reference TRBV5-1 and TRBJ1-4): KAGVTQTPRYLIKTRGQQVTLSCSPISGHRSVSWYQQTPGQGLQFLFEYFSETQRNKGNFPGRFSGRQFSNSRSEMNVSTLELGDSALYLCASGVGDATNEKLFFGSGTQLSVL.

CDR3: CASSLGSLSTDTQYF. In DNA, the CDR3 is TGTGCCAGCAGCTTAGGAAGCCTTAGCACAGATACGCAGTATTTT. The J gene is TRBJ2-3, the V gene TRBV7-8; D is uncertain. Germline lookup yields CDR1 SGHVS and CDR2 FQNEAQ. The CDR3 sequence is 15 residues long. The germline V and J ends were trimmed by 1 base and 0 bases, with 8 bases remaining between them.

This clonotype was recorded a few times. The CDR3 region is CASSVGGGYQPQHF. CDR3 DNA: TGTGCCAGCAGCGTAGGTGGAGGGTATCAGCCCCAGCATTTT. The chain links TRBV9 to TRBJ1-5; D unresolved. V was shortened by 0 bases and J by 5 bases, with 9 bases between the two germline ends. Germline CDR1 reads SGDLS; CDR2 reads YYNGEE. The CDR3 has 14 residues.

There are a few counts of this clonotype. The chain recombines TRBV5-1 with TRBJ2-7; 7 bases align to TRBD1. The junction had 5 bases not matched to a gene; V was cut back by 1 base and J by 1 base. There are 15 residues in the CDR3. The germline V gene has CDR1 SGHRS and CDR2 YFSETQ. CDR3 loop: CASSLTGVGSYEQYF. For the CDR3, the DNA is TGCGCCAGCAGCTTGACAGGGGTTGGGTCCTACGAGCAGTACTTC. The full variable domain, with the rest looked up from reference TRBV5-1 and TRBJ2-7, is KAGVTQTPRYLIKTRGQQVTLSCSPISGHRSVSWYQQTPGQGLQFLFEYFSETQRNKGNFPGRFSGRQFSNSRSEMNVSTLELGDSALYLCASSLTGVGSYEQYFGPGTRLTVT.

This clonotype has just a few counts. Here the CDR3 reads CATQVRGNNEQFF. In DNA, the CDR3 is TGTGCCACCCAGGTGAGGGGGAACAATGAGCAGTTCTTC. The V and J genes are TRBV12-3 or TRBV12-4 and TRBJ2-1; D may be TRBD1 (6 bases). This CDR3 is 13 amino acids long. Trimming took off 10 bases at V and 5 bases at J, with 15 bases between the two ends.

This chain connects TRBV3-1 to TRBJ2-3; unclear D gene. Germline V gene data show CDR1 as LGHDT and CDR2 as YNNKEL (reference sequence). The ends were cut back, 5 bases at V and 0 bases at J, with 6 bases in the middle. CDR3 length: 13 residues. CDR3 protein: CASSGPSTDTQYF. In DNA, the CDR3 is TGTGCCAGCAGCGGTCCGAGCACAGATACGCAGTATTTT.

V and J are TRBV20-1 and TRBJ2-5; D is possibly TRBD1 (7 bases). The CDR3 loop spans 13 amino acids. CDR1 DFQATT and CDR2 SNEGSKA come from the germline V gene (reference sequence). Trimming took off 5 bases at V and 5 bases at J, with 15 bases between the two ends. As DNA, the CDR3 is TGCAGTGCTGCAGACAGGGCGGGGGAGACCCAGTACTTC. Protein product: CSAADRAGETQYF.

This clonotype came up a few times. V and J are TRBV7-2 and TRBJ2-1; D is undetermined. Trimming took off 4 bases at V and 7 bases at J, with 17 bases between the two ends. The CDR3 is 15 residues long. From germline, CDR1 is SGHTA and CDR2 FQGNSA. The CDR3 protein is CASSSRTNIENEQFF. The CDR3 region has the DNA TGTGCCAGCAGCTCCAGAACAAACATCGAAAATGAGCAGTTCTTC.

The chain's CDR3 is CASSKGVPGVYGYTF. As DNA, the CDR3 is TGTGCCAGCAGCAAAGGGGTCCCCGGAGTCTATGGCTACACCTTC. The rearrangement uses TRBV3-1 and TRBJ1-2, with D possibly TRBD1 on 5 matching bases. The germline V gene encodes CDR1 LGHDT and CDR2 YNNKEL (reference sequence). The CDR3 sequence is 15 residues long. V was shortened by 5 bases and J by 4 bases, with 17 bases between the two germline ends.

The V call is TRBV5-1, the J call TRBJ2-7, with 10 positions matching TRBD2. Germline CDR1 reads SGHRS; CDR2 reads YFSETQ. The CDR3 runs to 18 residues. V was clipped by 0 bases and J by 0 bases; unmatched bases: 9. CDR3 sequence (DNA): TGCGCCAGCAGCTTGGGTTTTCTAGCGGGAGTAAGCTCCTACGAGCAGTACTTC. Protein sequence: CASSLGFLAGVSSYEQYF.

This chain connects TRBV7-6 to TRBJ2-3; 12 positions agree with TRBD2. The CDR3 length is 16 residues. The ends lost 4 bases at V and 2 bases at J; junction bases unmatched: 4. Per germline, CDR1 SGHVS and CDR2 FNYEAQ. CDR3 sequence: CASSSGLAGYTDTQYF. The CDR3 DNA reads TGTGCCAGCAGCTCCGGACTAGCGGGGTACACAGATACGCAGTATTTT.

This chain links TRBV24-1 with TRBJ2-2; D may be TRBD1 or TRBD2 (5 bases each). The germline V and J ends were trimmed by 9 bases and 7 bases, with 17 bases remaining between them. The CDR3 loop spans 14 amino acids. Looked up from germline, CDR1 is KGHDR and CDR2 is SFDVKD. This CDR3 reads CATSWDPPRGELFF. In nucleotides, the CDR3 is TGTGCCACCTCTTGGGACCCACCCCGCGGGGAGCTGTTTTTT.

This clonotype has at least ten counts. This sequence joins TRBV7-6 and TRBJ2-5, with 9 bases matching TRBD1. Germline CDR1 and CDR2: SGHVS and FNYEAQ. J gave up 11 bases and V 5 bases, and 9 bases lay outside the gene matches. The length of the CDR3 is 13 residues. CDR3 residues: CASSQQGAKEQYF. In DNA, the CDR3 is TGTGCCAGCAGCCAACAGGGGGCGAAGGAGCAGTACTTC.

As DNA, the CDR3 is TGCAGTGCTGAATGGCCTGGGACAGGGTCCTACGAGCAGTACTTC. Translating gives CSAEWPGTGSYEQYF. This sequence joins TRBV20-1 and TRBJ2-7, with TRBD1 identical over 9 bases. There are 15 residues in the CDR3. V dropped 5 bases and J dropped 1; count of bases not matched to a gene: 9. CDR1 and CDR2 (germline): DFQATT, SNEGSKA (reference sequence).

The chain recombines TRBV6-5 with TRBJ2-5; D uncertain. V gave up 6 bases and J gave up 11 bases, with 13 bases separating them. This CDR3 is built from 11 residues. Germline CDR1 MNHEY, CDR2 SVGAGI. The CDR3 DNA sequence: TGTGCCAGCAGAACCCCCTTGGGGCAGTACTTC. Its translation is CASRTPLGQYF.

V gene TRBV30 combines with J gene TRBJ2-7; 13 bases align to TRBD2. This CDR3 is 13 amino acids long. Per germline, CDR1 GTSNPN and CDR2 SVGIG (reference sequence). After removal of 8 bases from V and 2 bases from J, the junction contained 3 bases not matched to a gene. The CDR3 is CAQGTSGAYEQYF. Here the CDR3 DNA reads TGTGCCCAGGGGACTAGCGGGGCCTACGAGCAGTACTTC.

The rearrangement uses TRBV6-2 or TRBV6-3 and TRBJ1-5; possibly TRBD1 for D (5 bases). Trimming removed 8 bases from V and 7 bases from J, with 18 bases in between. The germline gives CDR1 MNHEY, CDR2 SVGEGT. The CDR3 has 14 residues. The chain's CDR3 is CASGRGGRGQPQHF. DNA for the CDR3: TGTGCCAGCGGCCGCGGGGGTCGGGGGCAGCCCCAGCATTTT.

The V and J genes are TRBV14 and TRBJ2-7, with TRBD2 identical over 10 bases. After removal of 4 bases from V and 0 bases from J, the junction contained 9 bases not matched to a gene. The CDR3 length is 17 residues. CDR1 SGHDN and CDR2 FVKESK come from the germline V gene. In DNA, the CDR3 is TGTGCCAGCAGCCCCCGTGGGACTAGCGAACCCTCCTACGAGCAGTACTTC. Residues: CASSPRGTSEPSYEQYF.

The chain carries TRBV11-2 and TRBJ1-2; D is possibly TRBD1 (5 bases). Germline values: CDR1 SGHAT, CDR2 FQNNGV. Trimming pared 7 bases from V and 6 bases from J, leaving 15 bases between. This CDR3 is 13 amino acids long. The CDR3 sequence: CASTSTEKDGYTF. DNA of the CDR3: TGTGCCAGCACTTCGACAGAAAAAGATGGCTACACCTTC.

The CDR3 spells CASSQDHGGPYEQYF. CDR3 in DNA: TGTGCCAGCAGCCAAGATCACGGGGGGCCCTACGAGCAGTACTTC. The rearrangement joins TRBV3-1 to TRBJ2-7; the D gene is possibly TRBD2 (7 bases). V was shortened by 0 bases and J by 2 bases, with 11 bases between the two germline ends. Germline V lookup: CDR1 LGHDT, CDR2 YNNKEL (reference sequence). The CDR3 length is 15 residues.

This clonotype was seen a few times. The chain joins TRBV24-1 to TRBJ2-1; D may match TRBD1 or TRBD2 (6 bases each). Between the trimmed V and J ends, which lost 5 bases and 4 bases, there was a span of 11 bases. Germline CDR1 KGHDR, CDR2 SFDVKD. The CDR3 has 14 amino acids. The CDR3 bases are TGTGCCACCAGTGTCGGGGGCGGTTACAATGAGCAGTTCTTC. Translated, it gives CATSVGGGYNEQFF.

There are a few counts of this clonotype. V usage is TRBV6-6 and J usage is TRBJ1-1, with TRBD1 matching over 11 bases. The CDR3 runs 16 residues. Trimming at V came to 6 bases and at J to 3 bases, leaving 9 bases not matched to a gene. CDR1 MNHNY and CDR2 SVGAGI come from the germline V gene (reference sequence). The CDR3 coding sequence is TGTGCCAGCAGCCCGGGACAGGGGGTTTTTGACACTGAAGCTTTCTTT. Translation gives CASSPGQGVFDTEAFF.

The chain combines TRBV20-1 with TRBJ2-5, with D uncertain. CDR3 length: 12 amino acids. Looked up from germline, CDR1 is DFQATT and CDR2 is SNEGSKA (reference sequence). V was clipped by 6 bases and J by 5 bases, with 13 bases between them. CDR3 in amino acids: CSAPVGGETQYF. The CDR3 region has the DNA TGCAGTGCCCCTGTGGGTGGCGAGACCCAGTACTTC.

The chain combines TRBV27 with TRBJ2-5; D call uncertain. Germline loops: CDR1 MNHEY, CDR2 SMNVEV (reference sequence). This CDR3 contains 15 residues. V lost 1 base, J lost 2 bases, and 11 bases lay in between. CDR3 bases: TGTGCCAGCAGTTTATATCCTTACGGACAAGAGACCCAGTACTTC. It specifies CASSLYPYGQETQYF.

The genes are TRBV20-1 and TRBJ2-7, with a possible D match to TRBD2 (5 bases). In germline, CDR1 is DFQATT, CDR2 SNEGSKA (reference sequence). This CDR3 has 12 residues. V was clipped by 1 base and J by 12 bases, with 16 bases between them. CDR3 in amino acids: CSARVVGETRYF. The CDR3 DNA reads TGCAGTGCTAGAGTCGTTGGGGAGACCCGGTACTTC.

Many counts were recorded for this clonotype. The chain links TRBV4-1 to TRBJ2-6; the D is unclear. V was pared by 4 bases and J by 0 bases, with 13 bases between. Germline V gene lookup returns CDR1 MGHRA and CDR2 YSYEKL. The CDR3 has 17 residues. The CDR3 DNA reads TGCGCCAGCAGCCCATGGGCGGAACCCTCTGGGGCCAACGTCCTGACTTTC. The encoded protein is CASSPWAEPSGANVLTF.

A few counts support this clonotype. The gene calls are TRBV29-1 and TRBJ2-7, with TRBD1 matching over 8 bases. Losses at the gene ends were 8 bases for V and 6 bases for J; bases not matched to a gene: 15. Germline CDR1 and CDR2: SQVTM and ANQGSEA. The CDR3 has 14 amino acids. For the CDR3, the DNA is TGCAGCCTTCGGAACGACAGGGGTGTTCGCGAGCAGTACTTC. As protein: CSLRNDRGVREQYF.

This chain connects TRBV21-1 to TRBJ2-2; the tabulated D call, TRBD2, remains unverified against the DNA. TRBV21-1 is noted as a pseudogene. The CDR3 loop spans 15 amino acids. The CDR3 sequence is CASSMGLPRTGELFF. CDR3 nucleotide sequence: TGTGCCAGCAGCATGGGACTACCGCGGACCGGGGAGCTGTTTTTT.

This clonotype was seen only a few times. The V gene is TRBV4-1, the J gene TRBJ1-5, with a weak D call TRBD1 (6 bases). Germline CDR1 is MGHRA and CDR2 is YSYEKL. This CDR3 contains 17 residues. V was cut by 1 base and J by 6 bases, with 19 bases left in between. The CDR3 region has the DNA TGCGCCAGCAGCCAAGCAAGGGGGGGCGGGCAGGGTCAGCCCCAGCATTTT. This translates into CASSQARGGGQGQPQHF.

Only a few counts were recorded for this clonotype. The chain joins TRBV3-1 to TRBJ2-7; 9 bases align to TRBD1. CDR3 length: 16 residues. J gave up 2 bases and V 2 bases, and 7 bases lay outside the gene matches. Germline V gives CDR1 LGHDT, CDR2 YNNKEL (reference sequence). The CDR3 DNA reads as TGTGCCAGCAGCCAAATTTGGGGACAGGGAACCTACGAGCAGTACTTC. Translation: CASSQIWGQGTYEQYF.